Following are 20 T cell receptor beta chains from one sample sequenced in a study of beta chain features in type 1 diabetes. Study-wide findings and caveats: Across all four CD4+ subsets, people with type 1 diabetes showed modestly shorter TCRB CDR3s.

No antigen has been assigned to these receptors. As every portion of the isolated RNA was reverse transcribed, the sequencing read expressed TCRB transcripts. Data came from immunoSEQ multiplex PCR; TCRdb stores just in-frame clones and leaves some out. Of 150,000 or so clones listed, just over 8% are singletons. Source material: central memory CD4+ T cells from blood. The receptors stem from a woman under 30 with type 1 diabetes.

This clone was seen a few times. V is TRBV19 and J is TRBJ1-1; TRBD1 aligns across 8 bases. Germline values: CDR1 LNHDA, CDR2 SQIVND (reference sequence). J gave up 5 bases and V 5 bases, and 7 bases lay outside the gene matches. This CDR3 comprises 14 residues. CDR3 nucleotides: TGTGCCAGTAGTGCATCAGGGGGCAAGACTGAAGCTTTCTTT. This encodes CASSASGGKTEAFF.

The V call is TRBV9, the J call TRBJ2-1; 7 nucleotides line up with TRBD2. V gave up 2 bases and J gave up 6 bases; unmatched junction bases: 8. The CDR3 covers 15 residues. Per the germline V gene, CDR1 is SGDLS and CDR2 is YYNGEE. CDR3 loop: CASSVSMTSFNEQFF. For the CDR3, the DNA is TGTGCCAGCAGCGTTTCAATGACTAGCTTCAATGAGCAGTTCTTC.

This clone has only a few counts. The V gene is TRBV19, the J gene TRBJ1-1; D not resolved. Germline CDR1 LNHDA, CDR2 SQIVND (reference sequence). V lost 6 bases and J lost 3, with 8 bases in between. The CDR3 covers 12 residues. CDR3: CASSTGDTEAFF. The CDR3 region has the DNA TGTGCCAGTAGCACTGGTGACACTGAAGCTTTCTTT.

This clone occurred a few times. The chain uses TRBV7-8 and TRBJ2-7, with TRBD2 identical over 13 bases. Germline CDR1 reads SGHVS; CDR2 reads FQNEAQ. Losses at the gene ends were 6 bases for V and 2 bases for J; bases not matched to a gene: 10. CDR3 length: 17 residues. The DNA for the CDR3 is TGTGCCAGCAGTCCCGGACTAGCGGGAGTGATCGCCTACGAGCAGTACTTC. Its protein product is CASSPGLAGVIAYEQYF.

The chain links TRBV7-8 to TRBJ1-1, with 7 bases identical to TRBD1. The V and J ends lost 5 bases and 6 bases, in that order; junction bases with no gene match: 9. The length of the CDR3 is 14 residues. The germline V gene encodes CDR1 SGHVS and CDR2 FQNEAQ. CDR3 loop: CASSHRLGTAEAFF. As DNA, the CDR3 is TGTGCCAGCAGCCACCGACTTGGGACAGCTGAAGCTTTCTTT.

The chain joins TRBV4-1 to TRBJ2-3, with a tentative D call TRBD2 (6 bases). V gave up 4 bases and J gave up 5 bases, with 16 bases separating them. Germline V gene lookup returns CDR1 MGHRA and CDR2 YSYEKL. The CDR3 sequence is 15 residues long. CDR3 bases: TGCGCCAGCAGCCCCGACGGGAGTCGGGTAGATACGCAGTATTTT. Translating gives CASSPDGSRVDTQYF.

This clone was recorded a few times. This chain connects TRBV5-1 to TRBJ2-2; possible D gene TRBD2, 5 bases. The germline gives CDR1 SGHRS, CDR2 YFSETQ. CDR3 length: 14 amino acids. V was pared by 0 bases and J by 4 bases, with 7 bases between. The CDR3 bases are TGCGCCAGCAGCTTGGCCCGGGGCACCGGGGAGCTGTTTTTT. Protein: CASSLARGTGELFF.

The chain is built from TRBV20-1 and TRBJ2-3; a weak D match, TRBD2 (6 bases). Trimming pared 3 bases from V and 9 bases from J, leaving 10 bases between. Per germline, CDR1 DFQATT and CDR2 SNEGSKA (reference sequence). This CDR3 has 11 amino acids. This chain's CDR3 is CSASWTTTQYF. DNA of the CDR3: TGCAGTGCTAGTTGGACTACGACGCAGTATTTT.

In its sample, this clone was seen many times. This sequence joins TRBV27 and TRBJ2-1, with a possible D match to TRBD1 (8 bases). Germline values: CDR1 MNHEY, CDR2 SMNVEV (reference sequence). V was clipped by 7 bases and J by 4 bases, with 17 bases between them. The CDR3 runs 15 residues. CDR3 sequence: CASNSDRGGYNEQFF. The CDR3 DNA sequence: TGTGCCAGCAATTCAGACAGGGGAGGGTACAATGAGCAGTTCTTC.

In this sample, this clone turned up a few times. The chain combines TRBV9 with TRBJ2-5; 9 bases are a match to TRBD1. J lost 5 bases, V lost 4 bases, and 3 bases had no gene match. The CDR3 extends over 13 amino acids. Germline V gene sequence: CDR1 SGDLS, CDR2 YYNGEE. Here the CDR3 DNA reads TGTGCCAGCAGCCGGGGACAGGGTGAGACCCAGTACTTC. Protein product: CASSRGQGETQYF.

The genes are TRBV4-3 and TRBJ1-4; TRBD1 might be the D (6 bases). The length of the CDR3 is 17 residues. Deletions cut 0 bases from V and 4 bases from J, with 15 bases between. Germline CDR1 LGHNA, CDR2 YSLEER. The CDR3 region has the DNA TGCGCCAGCAGCCAAGAAGCTGCCAGGGGCGTTAATGAAAAACTGTTTTTT. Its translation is CASSQEAARGVNEKLFF.

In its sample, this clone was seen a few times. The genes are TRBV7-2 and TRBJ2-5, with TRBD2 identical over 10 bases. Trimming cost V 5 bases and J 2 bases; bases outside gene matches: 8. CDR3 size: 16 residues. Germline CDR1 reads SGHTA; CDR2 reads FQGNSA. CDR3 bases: TGTGCCAGCAGCCGCTCGACTAGCGGGCCGCAAGAGACCCAGTACTTC. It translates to CASSRSTSGPQETQYF.

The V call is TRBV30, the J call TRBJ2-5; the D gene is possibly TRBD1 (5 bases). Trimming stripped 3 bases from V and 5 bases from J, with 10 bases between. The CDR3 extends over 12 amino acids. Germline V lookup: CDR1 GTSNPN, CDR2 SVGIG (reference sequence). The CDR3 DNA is TGTGCCTGGAGCAGGGTGGTGGAGACCCAGTACTTC. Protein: CAWSRVVETQYF.

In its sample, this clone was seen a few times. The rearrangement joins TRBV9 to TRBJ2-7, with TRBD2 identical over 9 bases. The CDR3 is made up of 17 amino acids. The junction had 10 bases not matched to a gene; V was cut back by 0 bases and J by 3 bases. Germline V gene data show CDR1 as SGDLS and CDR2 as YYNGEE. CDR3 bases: TGTGCCAGCAGCGTAGGGGGAGGAGCGGGGGGCATCTACGAGCAGTACTTC. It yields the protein CASSVGGGAGGIYEQYF.

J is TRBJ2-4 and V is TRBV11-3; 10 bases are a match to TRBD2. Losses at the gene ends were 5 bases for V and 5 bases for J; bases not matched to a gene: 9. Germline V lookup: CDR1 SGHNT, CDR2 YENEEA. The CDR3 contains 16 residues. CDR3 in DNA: TGTGCCAGCAGCCCCATGAGCGGGAGGGCCCAAAACATTCAGTACTTC. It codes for CASSPMSGRAQNIQYF.

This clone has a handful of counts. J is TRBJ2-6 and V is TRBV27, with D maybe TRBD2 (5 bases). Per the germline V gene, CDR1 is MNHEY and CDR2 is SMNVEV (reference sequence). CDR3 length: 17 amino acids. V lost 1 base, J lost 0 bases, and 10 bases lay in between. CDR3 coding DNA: TGTGCCAGCAGTTTATGGACGGGGAGCTCTGGGGCCAACGTCCTGACTTTC. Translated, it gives CASSLWTGSSGANVLTF.

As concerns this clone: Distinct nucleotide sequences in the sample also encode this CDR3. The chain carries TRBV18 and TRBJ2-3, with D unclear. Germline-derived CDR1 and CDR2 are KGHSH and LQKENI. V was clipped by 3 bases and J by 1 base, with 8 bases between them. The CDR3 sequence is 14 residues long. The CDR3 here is CASSPPEGTDTQYF. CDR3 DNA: TGTGCCAGCTCACCTCCCGAGGGCACAGATACGCAGTATTTT. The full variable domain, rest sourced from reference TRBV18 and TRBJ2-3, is NAGVMQNPRHLVRRRGQEARLRCSPMKGHSHVYWYRQLPEEGLKFMVYLQKENIIDESGMPKERFSAEFPKEGPSILRIQQVVRGDSAAYFCASSPPEGTDTQYFGPGTRLTVL.

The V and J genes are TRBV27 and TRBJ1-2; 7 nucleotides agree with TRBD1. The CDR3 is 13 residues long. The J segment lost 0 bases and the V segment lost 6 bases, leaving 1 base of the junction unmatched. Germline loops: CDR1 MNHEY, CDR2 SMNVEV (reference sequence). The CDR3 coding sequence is TGTGCCAGCAGAGGGGGCCCTAACTATGGCTACACCTTC. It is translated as CASRGGPNYGYTF.

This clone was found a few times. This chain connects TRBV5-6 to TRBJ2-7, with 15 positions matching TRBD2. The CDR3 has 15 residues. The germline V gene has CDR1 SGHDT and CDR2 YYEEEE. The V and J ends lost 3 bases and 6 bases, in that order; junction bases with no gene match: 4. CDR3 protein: CASSSPGLAGGEQYF. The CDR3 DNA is TGTGCCAGCAGCTCTCCGGGACTAGCGGGAGGCGAGCAGTACTTC.

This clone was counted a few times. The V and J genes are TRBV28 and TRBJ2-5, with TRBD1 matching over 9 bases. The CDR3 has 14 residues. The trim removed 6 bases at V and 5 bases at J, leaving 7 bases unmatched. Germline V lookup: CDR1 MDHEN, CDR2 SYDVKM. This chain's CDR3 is CASRPQGARETQYF. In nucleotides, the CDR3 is TGTGCCAGCAGACCACAGGGGGCGCGGGAGACCCAGTACTTC.